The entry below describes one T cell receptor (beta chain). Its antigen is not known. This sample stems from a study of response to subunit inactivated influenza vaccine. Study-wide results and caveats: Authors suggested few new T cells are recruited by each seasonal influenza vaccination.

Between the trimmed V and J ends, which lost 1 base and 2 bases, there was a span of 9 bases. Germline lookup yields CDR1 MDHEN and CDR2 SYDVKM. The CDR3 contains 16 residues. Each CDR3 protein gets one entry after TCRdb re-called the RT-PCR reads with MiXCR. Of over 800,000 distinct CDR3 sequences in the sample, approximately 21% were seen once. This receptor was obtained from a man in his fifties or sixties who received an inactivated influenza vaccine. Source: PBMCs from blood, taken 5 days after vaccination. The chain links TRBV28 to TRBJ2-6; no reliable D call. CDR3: CASSLSRATGANVLTF. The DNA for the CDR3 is TGTGCCAGCAGTTTATCTAGGGCCACTGGGGCCAACGTCCTGACTTTC.